This TCR beta chain originates from a study of T-cell memory formation after mild COVID-19. Libraries for TCRalpha and TCRbeta carried sample barcodes and unique molecular identifiers via 5'RACE. TCRdb re-called the 5' RACE reads with MiXCR, one entry per CDR3 protein. This table has fewer than 650,000 distinct CDR3 sequences, roughly 17% appearing once. V lost 2 bases and J 4 bases, leaving 9 bases between the germline ends. The CDR3 covers 13 residues. Per the germline V gene, CDR1 is SGHDT and CDR2 is YYEEEE. Only a few counts were recorded for this clonotype. As yet, its antigen is unknown. Study-level points and caveats: Some clones that responded were present in memory (sampled pre-infection), which suggests cross-reactive memory joined.

Sequencing was carried out using PBMCs or a T cell subset sorted from them (not recorded which). This chain joins TRBV5-6 and TRBJ2-5; D call uncertain. The receptor was derived from an adult woman who had mild COVID-19 (a few samples of this study predate the infection). Cell type and time point are not known. The CDR3 nucleotides are TGTGCCAGCAGCTTAGCTCACGCAGAGACCCAGTACTTC. It codes for CASSLAHAETQYF.